The sequence of this T cell receptor (beta chain) was determined in a study of cytomegalovirus exposure and HLA in healthy donors. On the study more broadly: Findings of an earlier analysis included 90 million to 120 million unique TCR beta sequences from some 200 million T cells.

PCR amplification relied on 60 Vbeta primers (plus 13 Jbeta primers). Some clones are missing from TCRdb's copy, which holds only in-frame ones; the method was immunoSEQ multiplex PCR. This sample's table reports about 100,000 clones. Regarding this clone: The target antigen is unknown.

The CDR3 contains 13 residues. The V gene's germline CDR1 is SGHRS and CDR2 YFSETQ. General study results and limits: Cytomegalovirus association was listed for 164 TCR beta chains.

The rearrangement joins TRBV5-1 to TRBJ2-5, with D possibly being TRBD2 (5 bases). The J call may not be correct, given that the DNA end is closer to TRBJ2-7. The sample consisted of PBMCs. This sequence was found in a man in his forties or fifties in good health and CMV-seronegative. The CDR3 DNA follows: TGCGCCAGCAGCGGTACTAGCTCCTACGAGCAGTACTTC. Translating gives CASSGTSSYEQYF.